The T cell receptor beta chain described here comes from a study of glioma-infiltrating T cells after dendritic cell vaccination. Study background: The vaccine used monocyte-derived dendritic cells pulsed overnight with autologous tumor lysate.

The assay was immunoSEQ multiplex PCR, and TCRdb's table has in-frame clones only and misses some. This sample has about 76,000 clones; roughly 84% occur once, and the top ten carry around 2.4%. Specified time point: after dendritic cell vaccination, including at tumor progression/relapse. Sequencing was performed on blood, taken after dendritic cell vaccination. The source of this sequence is a human donor with glioblastoma.

The CDR3 here is CASSSGDRDTQYF. The CDR3 DNA follows: TGTGCCAGCAGCTCAGGGGACAGAGATACGCAGTATTTT. This rearrangement joins TRBV7-2 to TRBJ2-3, with TRBD1 matching over 7 bases. Unmatched junction bases numbered 3, after V lost 4 bases and J lost 5 bases. CDR3 length: 13 amino acids. Looked up from germline, CDR1 is SGHTA and CDR2 is FQGNSA.